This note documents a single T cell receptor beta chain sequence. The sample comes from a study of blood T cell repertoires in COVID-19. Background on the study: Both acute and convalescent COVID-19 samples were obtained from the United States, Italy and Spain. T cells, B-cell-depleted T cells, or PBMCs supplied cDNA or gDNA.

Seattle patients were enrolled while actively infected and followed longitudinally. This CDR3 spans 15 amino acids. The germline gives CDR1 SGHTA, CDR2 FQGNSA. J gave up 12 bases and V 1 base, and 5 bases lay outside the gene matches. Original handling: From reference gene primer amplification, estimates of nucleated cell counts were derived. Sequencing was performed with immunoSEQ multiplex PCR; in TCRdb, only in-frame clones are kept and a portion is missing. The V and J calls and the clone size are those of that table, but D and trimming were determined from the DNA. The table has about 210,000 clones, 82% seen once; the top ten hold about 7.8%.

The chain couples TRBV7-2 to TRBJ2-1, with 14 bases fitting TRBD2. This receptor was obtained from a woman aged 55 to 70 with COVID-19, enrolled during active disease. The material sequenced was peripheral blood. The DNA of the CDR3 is TGTGCCAGCAGCTTAGGACTAGCGGGAGGGCCGGGGCAGTTCTTC. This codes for CASSLGLAGGPGQFF. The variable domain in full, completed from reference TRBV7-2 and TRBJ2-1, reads GAGVSQSPSNKVTEKGKDVELRCDPISGHTALYWYRQSLGQGLEFLIYFQGNSAPDKSGLPSDRFSAERTGGSVSTLTIQRTQQEDSAVYLCASSLGLAGGPGQFFGPGTRLTVL.